These 25 T cell receptor beta chains originate from one sample sequenced in a study of cytomegalovirus exposure and HLA in healthy donors. The PCR used 60 Vbeta and 13 Jbeta primers. Libraries were prepared by immunoSEQ multiplex PCR; TCRdb keeps only in-frame clonotypes and omits some of them. The repertoire holds about 90,000 clones, with roughly 80% as singletons. Specimen: PBMCs. These receptors originate from a woman aged 40 to 50 in good health and CMV-seropositive.

The chain combines TRBV4-2 with TRBJ2-3, with D maybe TRBD2 (5 bases). The germline V and J ends were trimmed by 0 bases and 2 bases, with 12 bases remaining between them. The CDR3 loop spans 16 amino acids. Germline CDR1 is LGHNA and CDR2 is YNFKEQ. CDR3 nucleotides: TGTGCCAGCAGCCAAGATCGGGGTAGCCCCACAGATACGCAGTATTTT. This codes for CASSQDRGSPTDTQYF.

With regard to this clone: Other DNA sequences within the sample encode an identical CDR3. The chain couples TRBV9 to TRBJ2-7; 7 bases align to TRBD2. CDR1 is SGDLS and CDR2 is YYNGEE in the germline V gene. This CDR3 is 14 amino acids long. The V gene end was trimmed by 0 bases and the J gene end by 2 bases; junction bases not matched to a gene: 2. The CDR3 is CASSVGGSTYEQYF. CDR3 bases: TGTGCCAGCAGCGTAGGCGGGAGTACCTACGAGCAGTACTTC.

The gene calls are TRBV9 and TRBJ2-6; D is ambiguous. The CDR3 contains 17 residues. V lost 4 bases to trimming and J lost 0 bases, with 14 bases between them. The germline V gene has CDR1 SGDLS and CDR2 YYNGEE. The CDR3 DNA sequence: TGTGCCAGCAGCCAGGATCTCTCTCTCTCTGGGGCCAACGTCCTGACTTTC. Translating gives CASSQDLSLSGANVLTF.

The chain couples TRBV11-3 to TRBJ2-1, with D unclear. The CDR3 runs 11 residues. Germline V gene lookup returns CDR1 SGHNT and CDR2 YENEEA. V dropped 2 bases and J dropped 7 bases, with 3 bases sitting between them. CDR3 sequence (DNA): TGTGCCAGCAGCTTATTAAATGAGCAGTTCTTC. Its translation is CASSLLNEQFF.

In its sample, this clone was seen a few times. J is TRBJ1-1 and V is TRBV2; a weak D match, TRBD1 (5 bases). Germline loops: CDR1 SNHLY, CDR2 FYNNEI. The CDR3 contains 13 residues. V lost 8 bases and J 1 base, leaving 11 bases between the germline ends. The CDR3 reads CASGKGSNTEAFF. DNA of the CDR3: TGTGCCAGCGGGAAGGGGTCGAACACTGAAGCTTTCTTT.

This chain links TRBV11-3 with TRBJ1-1; 7 positions match TRBD1. Germline V lookup: CDR1 SGHNT, CDR2 YENEEA. Trimming removed 4 bases from V and 5 bases from J; junction bases left unmatched: 1. The CDR3 runs to 12 residues. CDR3 coding DNA: TGTGCCAGCAGCTCAGGGGGAACTGAAGCTTTCTTT. This codes for CASSSGGTEAFF. The variable domain in full, with the rest retrieved from reference TRBV11-3 and TRBJ1-1, is EAGVVQSPRYKIIEKKQPVAFWCNPISGHNTLYWYLQNLGQGPELLIRYENEEAVDDSQLPKDRFSAERLKGVDSTLKIQPAELGDSAVYLCASSSGGTEAFFGQGTRLTVV.

This chain links TRBV9 with TRBJ2-6, with unresolved D. The CDR3 runs to 16 residues. Germline V CDR1 and CDR2: SGDLS, YYNGEE. The V end was cut by 0 bases, the J end by 0 bases, with 7 bases between. The CDR3 DNA is TGTGCCAGCAGCGTAGCTACTGCCTCTGGGGCCAACGTCCTGACTTTC. It encodes CASSVATASGANVLTF.

J is TRBJ2-3 and V is TRBV5-4; 13 nucleotides match TRBD2. The trim removed 4 bases at V and 5 bases at J, leaving 7 bases unmatched. Germline CDR1 SGHNT, CDR2 YYREEE (reference sequence). The CDR3 runs 16 residues. The CDR3 reads CASSKLAGGPEDTQYF. CDR3 DNA sequence: TGTGCCAGCAGCAAACTAGCGGGAGGGCCGGAAGATACGCAGTATTTT.

Notes on this clone: Additional DNA sequences in this sample encode the identical CDR3. The rearrangement uses TRBV7-9 and TRBJ1-2; D uncertain. Germline CDR1 SEHNR, CDR2 FQNEAQ (reference sequence). This CDR3 has 14 residues. The V end was cut by 5 bases, the J end by 8 bases, with 18 bases between. CDR3 protein: CASSISEATMGYTF. CDR3 sequence (DNA): TGTGCCAGCAGCATATCGGAGGCTACTATGGGCTACACCTTC.

Of note for this clone: One end of the junction is discordant with germline, which a read error may explain. The rearrangement uses TRBV7-9 and TRBJ1-1; 7 bases are a match to TRBD1. Germline V gene sequence: CDR1 SEHNR, CDR2 FQNEAQ (reference sequence). CDR3 length equals 14 residues. The CDR3 reads CSSSLGTANTEAFF. The CDR3 DNA reads TGTTCCAGCAGCCTTGGGACAGCGAACACTGAAGCTTTCTTT.

This chain connects TRBV4-3 to TRBJ2-7, with D perhaps matching TRBD2 (6 bases). The CDR3 is 15 residues long. Per germline, CDR1 LGHNA and CDR2 YSLEER. Trimming took off 0 bases at V and 6 bases at J, with 15 bases between the two ends. CDR3 in amino acids: CASSQDLGGVGEQYF. The CDR3 DNA is TGCGCCAGCAGCCAAGATCTGGGCGGGGTGGGCGAGCAGTACTTC.

Concerning this clone itself: At one of its ends the junction is not consistent with the germline gene, which may arise from a read error. This chain connects TRBV5-8 to TRBJ1-5; D remains ambiguous. The CDR3 covers 15 residues. The germline CDR1 and CDR2 sequences are SGHTS and YDEGEE. CDR3 DNA sequence: TGTGCCAGCGGCTTTAACCGGGGTAGCAATCAGCCCCAGCATTTT. Translated, it gives CASGFNRGSNQPQHF.

V and J are TRBV13 and TRBJ2-1; 11 bases agree with TRBD2. CDR1 is PRHDT, CDR2 FYEKMQ, per germline (reference sequence). The CDR3 consists of 15 residues. V lost 5 bases to trimming and J lost 9 bases; unmatched junction nucleotides: 9. CDR3 coding DNA: TGTGCCAGCAGCCCCACTCTAGCGGGAGGTGCTGAGCAGTTCTTC. Amino acids: CASSPTLAGGAEQFF.

V gene TRBV27 combines with J gene TRBJ2-5, with 13 bases fitting TRBD2. The germline V gene encodes CDR1 MNHEY and CDR2 SMNVEV (reference sequence). The V segment lost 5 bases and the J segment 4 bases; nucleotides outside the gene matches: 7. The CDR3 has 16 amino acids. The CDR3 sequence: CASSTGTSGEGETQYF. The CDR3 nucleotides are TGTGCCAGCAGTACCGGGACTAGCGGGGAGGGAGAGACCCAGTACTTC.

The chain joins TRBV19 to TRBJ1-2; D is possibly TRBD1 (5 bases). CDR1 is LNHDA, CDR2 SQIVND, per germline (reference sequence). The CDR3 runs 16 residues. V lost 3 bases, J lost 4 bases, and 18 bases lay in between. The CDR3 protein is CASSIPRVQFVYGYTF. CDR3 sequence (DNA): TGTGCCAGTAGTATCCCCAGGGTTCAATTCGTCTATGGCTACACCTTC.

The V call is TRBV15, the J call TRBJ2-7, with 11 bases that match TRBD2. The CDR3 spans 16 residues. Germline CDR1 and CDR2: LNHNV and YYDKDF (reference sequence). The V and J ends lost 4 bases and 7 bases, in that order; junction bases with no gene match: 12. This chain's CDR3 is CATSILTGLAAGEQYF. CDR3 DNA: TGTGCCACCAGCATTCTTACGGGACTAGCGGCGGGTGAGCAGTACTTC.

This clone is large in the sample. This chain uses TRBV15 with TRBJ2-7, with 9 positions matching TRBD2. CDR3 length: 14 residues. Germline CDR1 is LNHNV and CDR2 is YYDKDF (reference sequence). The trim removed 5 bases at V and 5 bases at J, leaving 7 bases unmatched. As DNA, the CDR3 is TGTGCCACCAGCGCTGGGACTAGCACCCACGAGCAGTACTTC. It encodes CATSAGTSTHEQYF.

The gene calls are TRBV30 and TRBJ1-6; 7 nucleotides match TRBD1. This CDR3 has 18 residues. The V segment lost 0 bases and the J segment 8 bases; nucleotides outside the gene matches: 16. Per the germline V gene, CDR1 is GTSNPN and CDR2 is SVGIG (reference sequence). CDR3 DNA: TGTGCCTGGAGTGTAGGACCGACAGGGATCGGAAGACATTCACCCCTCCACTTT. This codes for CAWSVGPTGIGRHSPLHF.

The chain uses TRBV28 and TRBJ2-7, with D tentatively TRBD1 (5 bases). The ends were cut back, 5 bases at V and 4 bases at J, with 9 bases in the middle. The CDR3 contains 12 residues. Germline values: CDR1 MDHEN, CDR2 SYDVKM. The DNA for the CDR3 is TGTGCCAGCAGTGGGGCGTATTACGAGCAGTACTTC. Translated, it gives CASSGAYYEQYF.

This clone was picked up a small number of times. The chain has TRBV6-5 and TRBJ2-1; TRBD2 matches at 9 bases. CDR3 length equals 13 residues. J was trimmed by 14 bases and V by 5 bases; bases with no gene match: 10. The germline CDR1 and CDR2 sequences are MNHEY and SVGAGI. The CDR3 region is CASSAGVAGEEFF. As DNA, the CDR3 is TGTGCCAGCAGTGCCGGGGTAGCGGGAGAGGAGTTCTTC.

CDR3 nucleotide sequence: TGTGCCAGCAGTTCGGACAGGGGGTACGAGCAGTACTTC. As protein: CASSSDRGYEQYF. This chain uses TRBV5-6 with TRBJ2-7, with TRBD1 matching 10 bases. This CDR3 spans 13 amino acids. Germline lookup yields CDR1 SGHDT and CDR2 YYEEEE. With 5 bases clipped from V and 4 bases from J, the junction kept 3 bases outside the gene matches.

V and J are TRBV5-8 and TRBJ2-3, with D perhaps TRBD2 (6 bases). The V gene lost 6 bases and the J gene lost 3 bases, with 17 bases spanning the gap. Germline V gene lookup returns CDR1 SGHTS and CDR2 YDEGEE. The CDR3 is 15 amino acids. CDR3 sequence: CASNARGMPTDTQYF. The CDR3 coding sequence is TGTGCCAGCAACGCCCGGGGGATGCCGACAGATACGCAGTATTTT.

This rearrangement joins TRBV2 to TRBJ2-6; 9 bases are shared with TRBD2. Looked up from germline, CDR1 is SNHLY and CDR2 is FYNNEI. The V gene end was trimmed by 3 bases and the J gene end by 0 bases; junction bases not matched to a gene: 3. The CDR3 is 17 amino acids. The CDR3 loop reads CASSETSGNSGANVLTF. The CDR3 nucleotides are TGTGCCAGCAGTGAGACTAGCGGAAACTCTGGGGCCAACGTCCTGACTTTC.

CDR3 in DNA: TGTGCCATCAGTGATGTGGCTAGCGGGACTTACGAGCAGTACTTC. This translates into CAISDVASGTYEQYF. The chain couples TRBV10-3 to TRBJ2-7; TRBD2 agrees at 9 bases. Germline V gene data show CDR1 as ENHRY and CDR2 as SYGVKD. Trimming cost V 3 bases and J 4 bases; bases outside gene matches: 7. The CDR3 has 15 residues.

The rearrangement links TRBV2 to TRBJ2-5; 9 bases fit TRBD1. This CDR3 has 15 amino acids. Per the germline V gene, CDR1 is SNHLY and CDR2 is FYNNEI. The ends lost 4 bases at V and 5 bases at J; junction bases unmatched: 8. CDR3 DNA: TGTGCCAGCAGTGCCGGGGACAGGGAAACGGAGACCCAGTACTTC. Its protein product is CASSAGDRETETQYF. The full variable domain, with the rest looked up from reference TRBV2 and TRBJ2-5, is EPEVTQTPSHQVTQMGQEVILRCVPISNHLYFYWYRQILGQKVEFLVSFYNNEISEKSEIFDDQFSVERPDGSNFTLKIRSTKLEDSAMYFCASSAGDRETETQYFGPGTRLLVL.